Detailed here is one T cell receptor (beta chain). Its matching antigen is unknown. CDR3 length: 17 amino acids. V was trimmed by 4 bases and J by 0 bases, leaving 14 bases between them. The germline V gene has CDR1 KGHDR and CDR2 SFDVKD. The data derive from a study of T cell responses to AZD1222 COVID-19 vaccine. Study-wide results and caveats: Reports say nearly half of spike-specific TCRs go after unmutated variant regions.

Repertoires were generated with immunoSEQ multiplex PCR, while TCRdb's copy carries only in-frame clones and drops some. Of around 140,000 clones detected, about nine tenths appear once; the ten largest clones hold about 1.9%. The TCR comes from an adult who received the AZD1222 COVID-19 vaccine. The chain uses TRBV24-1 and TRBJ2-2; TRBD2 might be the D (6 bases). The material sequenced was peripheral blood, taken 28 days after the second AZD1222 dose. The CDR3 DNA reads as TGTGCCACCAGTGACAATCTAGCGATCGCGAACACCGGGGAGCTGTTTTTT. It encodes CATSDNLAIANTGELFF.